Shown below are 21 T cell receptor beta chains from a single sample sequenced in a study of cytomegalovirus exposure and HLA in healthy donors. PCR amplification relied on 60 Vbeta primers (plus 13 Jbeta primers). Sequencing used immunoSEQ multiplex PCR; TCRdb keeps in-frame clones, though not all of them. This table holds some 100,000 clones, 65% to 75% found once. Material: PBMCs. These receptors came from a woman aged 18-35 years in good health and CMV-seropositive.

The genes are TRBV7-2 and TRBJ2-3, with TRBD2 matching 10 bases. With 1 base clipped from V and 4 bases from J, the junction kept 5 bases outside the gene matches. Per germline, CDR1 SGHTA and CDR2 FQGNSA. This CDR3 has 16 amino acids. The CDR3 DNA sequence: TGTGCCAGCAGCTTAGTTGGAGCGGGAGGGCCAGATACGCAGTATTTT. Its translation: CASSLVGAGGPDTQYF.

The DNA of the CDR3 is TGTGCCAGCAGTTCGACAGGGAGTTATGGCTACACCTTC. Protein sequence: CASSSTGSYGYTF. The chain carries TRBV6-4 and TRBJ1-2; 7 bases line up with TRBD1. Germline CDR1 MRHNA, CDR2 SNTAGT. V dropped 5 bases and J dropped 5; count of bases not matched to a gene: 5. The CDR3 runs to 13 residues.

This clone was detected a few times. This chain joins TRBV7-2 and TRBJ2-3, with 7 bases matching TRBD2. The CDR3 covers 15 residues. The germline gives CDR1 SGHTA, CDR2 FQGNSA. Trimming took 0 bases from V and 2 from J; bases not matched to a gene: 2. The CDR3 is CASSLALAVTDTQYF. CDR3 DNA sequence: TGTGCCAGCAGCTTAGCCCTAGCGGTCACAGATACGCAGTATTTT. The entire variable domain, with the rest obtained from reference TRBV7-2 and TRBJ2-3, is as follows: GAGVSQSPSNKVTEKGKDVELRCDPISGHTALYWYRQSLGQGLEFLIYFQGNSAPDKSGLPSDRFSAERTGGSVSTLTIQRTQQEDSAVYLCASSLALAVTDTQYFGPGTRLTVL.

As DNA, the CDR3 is TGTGCCAGCAGCTCGGATAAATCGGGAGTTGGAAACACCATATATTTT. It codes for CASSSDKSGVGNTIYF. V gene TRBV7-9 combines with J gene TRBJ1-3; D is unclear. The CDR3 length is 16 residues. The V end was cut by 4 bases, the J end by 3 bases, with 16 bases between. CDR1 SEHNR and CDR2 FQNEAQ come from the germline V gene (reference sequence).

This clone has only one observation. This chain connects TRBV5-1 to TRBJ2-1; 12 nucleotides align to TRBD2. The ends lost 0 bases at V and 0 bases at J; junction bases unmatched: 7. Germline V gives CDR1 SGHRS, CDR2 YFSETQ. The CDR3 totals 19 residues. This chain's CDR3 is CASSLGLAGGRSSYNEQFF. CDR3 DNA: TGCGCCAGCAGCTTGGGGCTAGCGGGAGGGAGGAGCTCCTACAATGAGCAGTTCTTC.

This clone was recorded a few times. V and J are TRBV30 and TRBJ2-1; 7 positions match TRBD2. V shed 0 bases and J 8 bases; nucleotides not matched to a gene: 13. Germline V gives CDR1 GTSNPN, CDR2 SVGIG (reference sequence). This CDR3 spans 16 amino acids. The CDR3 nucleotides are TGTGCCTGGAGTGTGTCGGGGGGACCCGCTCGGGATGAGCAGTTCTTC. Amino acids: CAWSVSGGPARDEQFF.

The J gene is TRBJ2-7, the V gene TRBV19; 8 bases map to TRBD2. After removal of 3 bases from V and 1 base from J, the junction contained 5 bases not matched to a gene. Looked up from germline, CDR1 is LNHDA and CDR2 is SQIVND (reference sequence). There are 15 residues in the CDR3. DNA of the CDR3: TGTGCCAGTAGTATTAGTAGCGGGGAATCCTACGAGCAGTACTTC. This gives the protein CASSISSGESYEQYF. Filled out from reference TRBV19 and TRBJ2-7, the complete variable domain reads DGGITQSPKYLFRKEGQNVTLSCEQNLNHDAMYWYRQDPGQGLRLIYYSQIVNDFQKGDIAEGYSVSREKKESFPLTVTSAQKNPTAFYLCASSISSGESYEQYFGPGTRLTVT.

The chain has TRBV9 and TRBJ2-1; the D gene is possibly TRBD2 (5 bases). The CDR3 spans 15 residues. Germline CDR1 SGDLS, CDR2 YYNGEE. The V end was cut by 3 bases, the J end by 8 bases, with 18 bases between. This chain's CDR3 is CASSAYGRGMDEQFF. For the CDR3, the DNA is TGTGCCAGCAGCGCCTACGGTCGGGGAATGGATGAGCAGTTCTTC.

This chain links TRBV4-3 with TRBJ2-2, with no clear D. The ends were cut back, 1 base at V and 7 bases at J, with 10 bases in the middle. CDR1 LGHNA and CDR2 YSLEER come from the germline V gene. CDR3 size: 14 residues. For the CDR3, the DNA is TGCGCCAGCAGCCAAGGGTCCAGTAACGGGGAGCTGTTTTTT. It codes for CASSQGSSNGELFF.

A few counts support this clone. In DNA form, the CDR3 reads TGTGCCAGCAGCTTAGCGAACAGGGGGGACACTGAAGCTTTCTTT. Amino acids: CASSLANRGDTEAFF. The chain uses TRBV7-2 and TRBJ1-1, with 8 bases that match TRBD1. This CDR3 is 15 amino acids long. Germline V gene sequence: CDR1 SGHTA, CDR2 FQGNSA. With V trimmed by 0 bases and J by 3 bases, 3 bases remained unmatched.

J is TRBJ1-2 and V is TRBV9, with unresolved D. The germline V gene encodes CDR1 SGDLS and CDR2 YYNGEE. The CDR3 is 15 amino acids. Trimming cost V 0 bases and J 0 bases, with 9 bases left between them. The CDR3 reads CASSVVSSPNYGYTF. CDR3 nucleotides: TGTGCCAGCAGCGTAGTCTCCAGTCCTAACTATGGCTACACCTTC.

V gene TRBV27 combines with J gene TRBJ1-5; no clear D. The CDR3 extends over 14 amino acids. CDR1 and CDR2 from the germline V gene are MNHEY and SMNVEV (reference sequence). V was cut by 3 bases and J by 6 bases, with 12 bases left in between. The CDR3 DNA reads as TGTGCCAGCAGTTTGGGCGGGGTAGGTCAGCCCCAGCATTTT. It codes for CASSLGGVGQPQHF.

V is TRBV11-2 and J is TRBJ2-1; D possibly corresponds to TRBD2 (6 bases). CDR3 length: 16 amino acids. From germline, CDR1 is SGHAT and CDR2 FQNNGV. Trimming removed 5 bases from V and 0 bases from J, with 14 bases in between. The chain's CDR3 is CASSPDSGASYNEQFF. CDR3 nucleotide sequence: TGTGCCAGCAGCCCTGATAGCGGAGCCTCCTACAATGAGCAGTTCTTC. Full variable domain (remainder filled in from reference TRBV11-2 and TRBJ2-1): EAGVAQSPRYKIIEKRQSVAFWCNPISGHATLYWYQQILGQGPKLLIQFQNNGVVDDSQLPKDRFSAERLKGVDSTLKIQPAKLEDSAVYLCASSPDSGASYNEQFFGPGTRLTVL.

This sequence joins TRBV28 and TRBJ1-1, with D perhaps matching TRBD1 (5 bases). Germline-derived CDR1 and CDR2 are MDHEN and SYDVKM. V lost 8 bases and J 2 bases, leaving 18 bases between the germline ends. The CDR3 runs 15 residues. The CDR3 DNA is TGTGCCAGCGGGTCCCCTCAGGGCTTTAACACTGAAGCTTTCTTT. Translation: CASGSPQGFNTEAFF.

CDR3 residues: CASSSSGSNTEAFF. The CDR3 bases are TGTGCCAGCAGCTCTAGTGGCTCGAACACTGAAGCTTTCTTT. J is TRBJ1-1 and V is TRBV11-3; D remains unclear. V gave up 4 bases and J gave up 1 base, with 10 bases separating them. The CDR3 spans 14 residues. Germline CDR1 is SGHNT and CDR2 is YENEEA. The full variable domain, rest sourced from reference TRBV11-3 and TRBJ1-1, is EAGVVQSPRYKIIEKKQPVAFWCNPISGHNTLYWYLQNLGQGPELLIRYENEEAVDDSQLPKDRFSAERLKGVDSTLKIQPAELGDSAVYLCASSSSGSNTEAFFGQGTRLTVV.

With respect to this clone: The junction does not match germline at one end; this may be a read error. DNA for the CDR3: TGTGCTAGCAGCTTATCTAGTTCATACAATGAGCAGTTCTTC. Amino acid sequence: CASSLSSSYNEQFF. The chain uses TRBV7-7 and TRBJ2-1; the D is unclear. The CDR3 has 14 residues. The germline CDR1 and CDR2 sequences are SSHAT and FNYEAQ (reference sequence).

J is TRBJ2-1 and V is TRBV11-3, with 10 nucleotides matching TRBD2. Germline lookup yields CDR1 SGHNT and CDR2 YENEEA. V dropped 1 base and J dropped 7; count of bases not matched to a gene: 16. The CDR3 runs to 19 residues. The CDR3 spells CASSLGARASGGKGNEQFF. The CDR3 bases are TGTGCCAGCAGCTTAGGGGCGAGGGCTAGCGGGGGAAAGGGGAATGAGCAGTTCTTC.

There are a few counts of this clone. The chain uses TRBV6-1 and TRBJ1-1; D unclear. Germline V lookup: CDR1 MNHNS, CDR2 SASEGT. The CDR3 runs to 14 residues. The V gene lost 3 bases and the J gene lost 11 bases, with 19 bases spanning the gap. CDR3 loop: CASSESTSPVGAFF. In DNA form, the CDR3 reads TGTGCCAGCAGTGAGAGCACTTCTCCAGTGGGCGCTTTCTTT.

In its sample, this clone was seen once. The CDR3 DNA sequence: TGTGCCAGCAGTTCGGACAGATCAGACTATGGCTACACCTTC. It codes for CASSSDRSDYGYTF. The rearrangement uses TRBV11-1 and TRBJ1-2, with a possible D match to TRBD1 (6 bases). CDR1 SGHAT and CDR2 FQDESV come from the germline V gene (reference sequence). V was clipped by 6 bases and J by 3 bases, with 14 bases between them. The CDR3 has 14 residues.

The chain joins TRBV9 to TRBJ2-7; D is uncertain. CDR3 length: 14 amino acids. Between the trimmed V and J ends, which lost 0 bases and 3 bases, there was a span of 10 bases. Germline CDR1 is SGDLS and CDR2 is YYNGEE. The CDR3 region has the DNA TGTGCCAGCAGCGTAGGCCCAGGAATCTACGAGCAGTACTTC. It encodes CASSVGPGIYEQYF.

The chain links TRBV28 to TRBJ2-2; D perhaps matches TRBD2 (6 bases). Trimming took 6 bases from V and 5 from J, leaving 13 bases between them. CDR1 is MDHEN and CDR2 is SYDVKM in the germline V gene. The CDR3 sequence is 14 residues long. The CDR3 region is CASRGGLTTGELFF. The CDR3 DNA follows: TGTGCCAGCAGGGGGGGACTTACTACCGGGGAGCTGTTTTTT.